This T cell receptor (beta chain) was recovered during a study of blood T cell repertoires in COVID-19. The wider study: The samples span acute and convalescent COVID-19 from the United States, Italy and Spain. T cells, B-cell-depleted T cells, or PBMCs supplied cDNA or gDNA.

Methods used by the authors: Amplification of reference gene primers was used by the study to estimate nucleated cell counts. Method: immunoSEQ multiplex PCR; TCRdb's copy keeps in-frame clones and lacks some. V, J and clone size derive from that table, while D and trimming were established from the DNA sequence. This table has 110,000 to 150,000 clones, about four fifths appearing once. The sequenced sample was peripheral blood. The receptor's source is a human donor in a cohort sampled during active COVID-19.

The CDR3: CAKPRGRRTGNTIYF. CDR3 nucleotides: TGCGCCAAGCCTAGGGGGCGCAGAACTGGAAACACCATATATTTT. The V gene is TRBV23-1, the J gene TRBJ1-3, with TRBD1 matching over 7 bases. TRBV23-1 is an ORF for which the function is uncertain. This CDR3 is 15 amino acids long. Trimming cost V 10 bases and J 2 bases; bases outside gene matches: 11.